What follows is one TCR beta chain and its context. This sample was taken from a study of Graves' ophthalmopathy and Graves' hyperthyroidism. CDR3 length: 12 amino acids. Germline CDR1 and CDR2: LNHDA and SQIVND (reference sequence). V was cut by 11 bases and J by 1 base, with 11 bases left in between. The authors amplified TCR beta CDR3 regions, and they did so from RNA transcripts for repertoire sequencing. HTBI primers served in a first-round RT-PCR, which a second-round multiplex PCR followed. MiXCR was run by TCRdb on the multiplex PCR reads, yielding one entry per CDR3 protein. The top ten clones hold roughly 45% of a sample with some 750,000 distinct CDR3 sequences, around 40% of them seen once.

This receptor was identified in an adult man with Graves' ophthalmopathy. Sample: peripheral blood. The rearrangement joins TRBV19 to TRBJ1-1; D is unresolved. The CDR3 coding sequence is TGTGCCTGGAGTGTACGGAACACTGAAGCTTTCTTT. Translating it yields CAWSVRNTEAFF.